These 27 T cell receptor beta chains were all obtained from the same sample, sequenced in a study of blood T cell repertoires in COVID-19. Repertoires were generated with immunoSEQ multiplex PCR, while TCRdb's copy carries only in-frame clones and drops some. The sample holds roughly 200,000 clones; roughly nine tenths are singletons and the top ten take approximately 2.2%. Sequenced input: PBMCs or T cells enriched from blood (not recorded which). Every receptor here comes from a woman in her 30s who had recovered from COVID-19.

This chain uses TRBV4-3 with TRBJ1-1; the match to TRBD1 covers 7 bases. The CDR3 sequence is 14 residues long. V shed 3 bases and J 3 bases; nucleotides not matched to a gene: 4. CDR1 is LGHNA, CDR2 YSLEER, per germline. Here the CDR3 DNA reads TGCGCCAGCAGCCAGGGACAGCAGTACACTGAAGCTTTCTTT. Translated: CASSQGQQYTEAFF.

Points on this clone: The junction and the germline gene differ at one end; a read error may be behind it. The chain combines TRBV29-1 with TRBJ1-3; D gene uncertain. Germline lookup yields CDR1 SQVTM and CDR2 ANQGSEA. The CDR3 is 14 residues long. The DNA of the CDR3 is TGCAGCTTTGAGGGCCCGATGCGTTTAAACACCATATATTTT. Translating gives CSFEGPMRLNTIYF. Complete variable domain (other parts from reference TRBV29-1 and TRBJ1-3): SAVISQKPSRDICQRGTSLTIQCQVDSQVTMMFWYRQQPGQSLTLIATANQGSEATYESGFVIDKFPISRPNLTFSTLTVSNMSPEDSSIYLCSFEGPMRLNTIYFGEGSWLTVV.

This chain links TRBV4-1 with TRBJ1-2, with 9 bases matching TRBD1. Trimming at V came to 0 bases and at J to 8 bases, leaving 10 bases not matched to a gene. This CDR3 has 16 residues. Germline CDR1 and CDR2: MGHRA and YSYEKL. CDR3 sequence: CASSQDQGDRAGGYTF. DNA for the CDR3: TGCGCCAGCAGCCAAGATCAAGGGGACAGGGCGGGAGGCTACACCTTC.

This chain links TRBV18 with TRBJ1-5; TRBD1 matches at 10 bases. CDR3 length: 14 amino acids. Per germline, CDR1 KGHSH and CDR2 LQKENI. V shed 6 bases, J shed 7 bases, and the junction held 6 bases outside the gene matches. CDR3 sequence: CASSHDRGRQPQHF. CDR3 sequence (DNA): TGTGCCAGCTCCCATGACAGGGGGCGGCAGCCCCAGCATTTT.

This rearrangement joins TRBV9 to TRBJ2-3, with D unclear. This CDR3 region has 16 residues. Germline CDR1 SGDLS, CDR2 YYNGEE. V gave up 0 bases and J gave up 0 bases, with 11 bases separating them. The DNA for the CDR3 is TGTGCCAGCAGCGTAGGTTCCGTTACTAGCACAGATACGCAGTATTTT. It codes for CASSVGSVTSTDTQYF. The entire variable domain, with the rest obtained from reference TRBV9 and TRBJ2-3, is as follows: DSGVTQTPKHLITATGQRVTLRCSPRSGDLSVYWYQQSLDQGLQFLIQYYNGEERAKGNILERFSAQQFPDLHSELNLSSLELGDSALYFCASSVGSVTSTDTQYFGPGTRLTVL.

The genes are TRBV6-5 and TRBJ1-1, with unresolved D. The germline CDR1 and CDR2 sequences are MNHEY and SVGAGI. The CDR3 length is 14 residues. V was shortened by 6 bases and J by 1 base, with 12 bases between the two germline ends. Written as DNA, the CDR3 is TGTGCCAGCAGCCCCGACCGGGGGAACACTGAAGCTTTCTTT. Protein sequence: CASSPDRGNTEAFF.

The V and J genes are TRBV7-3 and TRBJ2-1; 8 positions agree with TRBD2. Germline lookup yields CDR1 SGHTA and CDR2 FQGTGA. This CDR3 has 16 amino acids. J gave up 7 bases and V 5 bases, and 13 bases lay outside the gene matches. The CDR3 here is CASSPTPGGAANEQFF. The CDR3 nucleotides read TGTGCCAGCAGCCCCACGCCGGGGGGGGCAGCTAATGAGCAGTTCTTC.

This chain uses TRBV19 with TRBJ1-2, with 7 nucleotides matching TRBD1. Germline V gene data show CDR1 as LNHDA and CDR2 as SQIVND (reference sequence). CDR3 length equals 12 residues. The junction had 4 bases not matched to a gene; V was cut back by 9 bases and J by 3 bases. CDR3 in DNA: TGTGCCAGAGGGGGCCGCGACTATGGCTACACCTTC. It translates to CARGGRDYGYTF.

This clone has only a few counts. V gene TRBV6-5 combines with J gene TRBJ1-1; 12 bases are shared with TRBD1. The length of the CDR3 is 14 residues. Germline V lookup: CDR1 MNHEY, CDR2 SVGAGI. The V and J ends lost 2 bases and 11 bases, in that order; junction bases with no gene match: 6. The CDR3 nucleotides read TGTGCCAGCAGTTACACGGGACAGGGGGCGCGGGCTTTCTTT. Translating it yields CASSYTGQGARAFF.

The V gene is TRBV11-3, the J gene TRBJ2-3, with a weak D call TRBD2 (5 bases). The CDR3 is 16 residues long. The V and J ends lost 7 bases and 4 bases respectively, with 21 bases between them. The germline gives CDR1 SGHNT, CDR2 YENEEA. DNA for the CDR3: TGTGCCAGCACCCCCCGGAGAGGGAAATCCGCAGATACGCAGTATTTT. This gives the protein CASTPRRGKSADTQYF.

The genes are TRBV24-1 and TRBJ2-3; 8 nucleotides align to TRBD1. Unmatched junction bases numbered 3, after V lost 3 bases and J lost 5 bases. There are 14 residues in the CDR3. Germline CDR1 is KGHDR and CDR2 is SFDVKD. CDR3 in amino acids: CATSDTGGRDTQYF. In nucleotides, the CDR3 is TGTGCCACCAGTGATACAGGGGGAAGAGATACGCAGTATTTT.

This chain connects TRBV7-2 to TRBJ1-2, with 9 bases fitting TRBD1. Trimming at V came to 5 bases and at J to 8 bases, leaving 9 bases not matched to a gene. CDR1 is SGHTA, CDR2 FQGNSA, per germline. This CDR3 contains 14 residues. The CDR3 protein is CASSLKTGGSGYTF. Written as DNA, the CDR3 is TGTGCCAGCAGCCTCAAGACAGGGGGGAGCGGCTACACCTTC.

The chain employs TRBV12-3 or TRBV12-4 and TRBJ1-4; D gene uncertain. The CDR3 contains 13 residues. Trimming pared 6 bases from V and 8 bases from J, leaving 13 bases between. As DNA, the CDR3 is TGTGCCAGCAGGCGCCCCGGGGAGGAAAAACTGTTTTTT. This encodes CASRRPGEEKLFF.

This chain uses TRBV14 with TRBJ1-2; TRBD1 aligns across 10 bases. Per the germline V gene, CDR1 is SGHDN and CDR2 is FVKESK. This CDR3 spans 16 amino acids. The trim removed 1 base at V and 5 bases at J, leaving 7 bases unmatched. CDR3 bases: TGTGCCAGCAGCCAAGGAGTAGCGGGACAGGGGTATGGCTACACCTTC. Translating it yields CASSQGVAGQGYGYTF.

CDR3 sequence reads: CASSDRLGTGSHNEQFF. In DNA, the CDR3 is TGTGCCAGCAGCGATCGTCTCGGGACTGGAAGCCACAATGAGCAGTTCTTC. V and J are TRBV9 and TRBJ2-1; maybe TRBD2 (6 bases). Trimming stripped 3 bases from V and 5 bases from J, with 21 bases between. Germline-derived CDR1 and CDR2 are SGDLS and YYNGEE. The CDR3 has 17 residues.

V is TRBV5-6 and J is TRBJ1-2, with D possibly matching TRBD1 (6 bases). The CDR3 is 19 amino acids. V lost 0 bases and J 4 bases, leaving 25 bases between the germline ends. Per germline, CDR1 SGHDT and CDR2 YYEEEE. CDR3 DNA sequence: TGTGCCAGCAGCTTGGCCCCATTTACTTTCAACAGGGCGCTCTATGGCTACACCTTC. It specifies CASSLAPFTFNRALYGYTF.

This chain uses TRBV10-3 with TRBJ1-1; maybe TRBD1 (5 bases). The CDR3 is 13 amino acids. Germline CDR1 reads ENHRY; CDR2 reads SYGVKD. V was clipped by 6 bases and J by 2 bases, with 10 bases between them. For the CDR3, the DNA is TGTGCCATCAGGGAGACAGTTAACACTGAAGCTTTCTTT. This gives the protein CAIRETVNTEAFF.

At least ten counts were recorded for this clone. The gene calls are TRBV19 and TRBJ1-5, with D perhaps matching TRBD1 (5 bases). Germline V gene lookup returns CDR1 LNHDA and CDR2 SQIVND (reference sequence). The V and J ends lost 3 bases and 8 bases respectively, with 14 bases between them. This CDR3 region has 14 residues. CDR3 protein: CASSIGAGGEPQHF. For the CDR3, the DNA is TGTGCCAGTAGTATTGGGGCAGGCGGGGAGCCCCAGCATTTT.

The J gene is TRBJ2-1, the V gene TRBV14; D uncertain. Germline-derived CDR1 and CDR2 are SGHDN and FVKESK. This CDR3 is built from 15 residues. Trimming stripped 4 bases from V and 0 bases from J, with 10 bases between. This CDR3 is CASSRPVNSYNEQFF. CDR3 sequence (DNA): TGTGCCAGCAGCCGTCCCGTAAACTCCTACAATGAGCAGTTCTTC.

V and J are TRBV24-1 and TRBJ1-1, with D uncertain. Trimming took off 6 bases at V and 1 base at J, with 5 bases between the two ends. This CDR3 is 12 amino acids long. Germline V gene lookup returns CDR1 KGHDR and CDR2 SFDVKD. CDR3 bases: TGTGCCACCAGTCGCGGGAACACTGAAGCTTTCTTT. Its translation is CATSRGNTEAFF.

The rearrangement uses TRBV3-1 (or the pseudogene TRBV3-2) and TRBJ2-4; 11 nucleotides line up with TRBD2. The CDR3 spans 17 residues. Germline V gene sequence: CDR1 LGHDT, CDR2 YNNKEL (reference sequence). V lost 0 bases and J lost 9; bases outside the gene matches: 10. The CDR3 loop is CASSQDQTLAGGGIQYF. CDR3 nucleotide sequence: TGTGCCAGCAGCCAAGATCAGACCTTAGCGGGAGGGGGCATTCAGTACTTC.

The chain joins TRBV9 to TRBJ2-1; 9 positions match TRBD1. CDR1 and CDR2 (germline): SGDLS, YYNGEE. This CDR3 region has 15 residues. J gave up 7 bases and V 3 bases, and 8 bases lay outside the gene matches. CDR3 coding DNA: TGTGCCAGCAGCGCCCCCGGGACAGGGTATAATGAGCAGTTCTTC. It is translated as CASSAPGTGYNEQFF. Combining the CDR3 with reference TRBV9 and TRBJ2-1 gives the whole variable domain DSGVTQTPKHLITATGQRVTLRCSPRSGDLSVYWYQQSLDQGLQFLIQYYNGEERAKGNILERFSAQQFPDLHSELNLSSLELGDSALYFCASSAPGTGYNEQFFGPGTRLTVL.

This chain links TRBV19 with TRBJ2-4; maybe TRBD2 (5 bases). Germline values: CDR1 LNHDA, CDR2 SQIVND (reference sequence). The V and J ends lost 4 bases and 0 bases respectively, with 16 bases between them. The CDR3 runs 17 residues. The CDR3 region is CASSRGEQRLAKNIQYF. The CDR3, as DNA: TGTGCCAGTAGTAGGGGAGAGCAGCGATTAGCCAAAAACATTCAGTACTTC.

This chain connects TRBV30 to TRBJ1-2; 8 bases fit TRBD1. Unmatched junction bases numbered 19, after V lost 8 bases and J lost 5 bases. The CDR3 totals 16 residues. The germline V gene has CDR1 GTSNPN and CDR2 SVGIG (reference sequence). CDR3 sequence (DNA): TGTGCCGGGATAGGGGTCCTACAGGGGGTGGGATATGGCTACACCTTC. Translation gives CAGIGVLQGVGYGYTF.

The chain combines TRBV2 with TRBJ1-2; TRBD1 agrees at 7 bases. The length of the CDR3 is 12 residues. Germline lookup yields CDR1 SNHLY and CDR2 FYNNEI. Trimming at V came to 10 bases and at J to 7 bases, leaving 9 bases not matched to a gene. The CDR3 loop reads CATQTGRFGYTF. The CDR3 DNA is TGTGCCACACAGACAGGGAGGTTTGGCTACACCTTC.

The rearrangement uses TRBV7-3 and TRBJ1-1; TRBD1 is a possible D gene (6 bases). Germline assignment: CDR1 SGHTA and CDR2 FQGTGA. The CDR3 contains 15 residues. Trimming cost V 5 bases and J 1 base, with 14 bases left between them. DNA of the CDR3: TGTGCCAGCAGCCTTGGGGGCAGTCCGAACACTGAAGCTTTCTTT. It is translated as CASSLGGSPNTEAFF.

V usage is TRBV10-1 and J usage is TRBJ1-4; D not resolved. This CDR3 comprises 15 residues. From germline, CDR1 is WNHNN and CDR2 SYGVQD (reference sequence). Trimming removed 0 bases at V and 7 bases at J, with 12 bases between. CDR3 DNA sequence: TGCGCCAGCAGTGAGTCGGAGGGTGAGGGTGAAAAACTGTTTTTT. It is translated as CASSESEGEGEKLFF.